The rows below give T cell receptor beta chains drawn from one sample of a study of technical replicates of blood from a handful of donors. Method: immunoSEQ multiplex PCR; TCRdb's copy keeps in-frame clones and lacks some. The sample includes approximately 60,000 clones, approximately 83% of them seen just once. Sequenced sample: PBMCs. These receptors came from a human donor in good health. Some clones in this sample may be carry-over from other donors' samples. The CDR3 runs from the conserved cysteine through the conserved F or W. A D gene is named only where the DNA matches it firmly. Part of the rows lack a size; the others show once, few, many or a class for expanded clones.

v_call: TRBV7-6
clone_size: .
j_call: TRBJ2-6
d_call: .
cdr3_aa: CATLGNGVDSGANVLTF
cdr3_nt: TGTGCCACCCTCGGCAATGGAGTAGATTCTGGGGCCAACGTCCTGACTTTC

v_call: TRBV7-2
clone_size: .
j_call: TRBJ2-5
d_call: TRBD2
cdr3_aa: CASSLRLAGVRETQYF
cdr3_nt: TGTGCCAGCAGCTTAAGACTAGCGGGAGTACGAGAGACCCAGTACTTC

v_call: TRBV5-4
clone_size: .
j_call: TRBJ2-7
d_call: .
cdr3_aa: CASSFREGSEQYF
cdr3_nt: TGTGCCAGCAGCTTCAGGGAAGGCTCCGAGCAGTACTTC

v_call: TRBV7-6
clone_size: .
j_call: TRBJ2-1
d_call: TRBD1
cdr3_aa: CASSSQPPDRPSNEQFF
cdr3_nt: TGTGCCAGCAGCTCACAGCCCCCGGACAGGCCTTCTAATGAGCAGTTCTTC

v_call: TRBV15
clone_size: .
j_call: TRBJ1-1
d_call: .
cdr3_aa: CATSRDQEMNTEAFF
cdr3_nt: TGTGCCACCAGCAGAGATCAAGAGATGAACACTGAAGCTTTCTTT

v_call: TRBV4-2
clone_size: .
j_call: TRBJ1-3
d_call: .
cdr3_aa: CASTGFGNTIYF
cdr3_nt: TGTGCCAGCACCGGGTTTGGAAACACCATATATTTT

v_call: TRBV6-5
clone_size: .
j_call: TRBJ1-5
d_call: TRBD1
cdr3_aa: CASSRTGGGQPQHF
cdr3_nt: TGTGCCAGCAGTCGAACAGGGGGAGGTCAGCCCCAGCATTTT

v_call: TRBV4-3
clone_size: .
j_call: TRBJ2-1
d_call: TRBD1
cdr3_aa: CASSQDQQGAYNEQFF
cdr3_nt: TGCGCCAGCAGCCAAGATCAACAGGGGGCTTACAATGAGCAGTTCTTC

v_call: TRBV7-9
clone_size: .
j_call: TRBJ2-5
d_call: TRBD1
cdr3_aa: CASSIEAGGLETQYF
cdr3_nt: TGTGCCAGCAGCATAGAGGCAGGGGGCTTGGAGACCCAGTACTTC

v_call: TRBV18
clone_size: .
j_call: TRBJ1-1
d_call: TRBD1
cdr3_aa: CASSPTDRAAEAFF
cdr3_nt: TGTGCCAGCTCACCGACCGACAGGGCGGCTGAAGCTTTCTTT

v_call: TRBV5-6
clone_size: .
j_call: TRBJ2-5
d_call: .
cdr3_aa: CASSLAGMETQYF
cdr3_nt: TGTGCCAGCAGCTTGGCCGGGATGGAGACCCAGTACTTC

v_call: TRBV4-3
clone_size: .
j_call: TRBJ2-4
d_call: .
cdr3_aa: CASSQQPPEGGAPAKNIQYF
cdr3_nt: TGCGCCAGCAGCCAGCAACCTCCAGAGGGTGGCGCACCGGCCAAAAACATTCAGTACTTC

v_call: TRBV1
clone_size: .
j_call: TRBJ1-6
d_call: .
cdr3_aa: CTRKTGFYSPLHF
cdr3_nt: TGCACCAGAAAGACAGGGTTTTATTCACCCCTCCACTTT

v_call: TRBV4-1
clone_size: .
j_call: TRBJ2-1
d_call: TRBD2
cdr3_aa: CASSHTTSGGAYNEQFF
cdr3_nt: TGCGCCAGCAGCCACACCACTAGCGGGGGGGCCTACAATGAGCAGTTCTTC

v_call: TRBV7-9
clone_size: .
j_call: TRBJ2-5
d_call: .
cdr3_aa: CASSLAGRDETQYF
cdr3_nt: TGTGCCAGCAGCTTAGCAGGGCGGGATGAGACCCAGTACTTC

v_call: TRBV6-6
clone_size: once
j_call: TRBJ1-6
d_call: TRBD1
cdr3_aa: CASSYTGGQNSPLHF
cdr3_nt: TGTGCCAGCAGTTACACAGGGGGGCAGAATTCACCCCTCCACTTT

v_call: TRBV15
clone_size: once
j_call: TRBJ2-3
d_call: .
cdr3_aa: CATSSRQDTDTQYF
cdr3_nt: TGTGCCACCAGCAGTCGACAGGACACAGATACGCAGTATTTT

v_call: TRBV5-6
clone_size: .
j_call: TRBJ2-1
d_call: .
cdr3_aa: CASSSTKRGRGVNEQFF
cdr3_nt: TGTGCCAGCAGCTCCACGAAAAGAGGCAGGGGGGTAAATGAGCAGTTCTTC

v_call: TRBV9
clone_size: .
j_call: TRBJ2-7
d_call: .
cdr3_aa: CASSVGVGGTEQYF
cdr3_nt: TGTGCCAGCAGCGTAGGTGTGGGGGGAACAGAGCAGTACTTC

v_call: TRBV9
clone_size: once
j_call: TRBJ2-7
d_call: .
cdr3_aa: CASSFRGENEQYF
cdr3_nt: TGTGCCAGCAGCTTCAGGGGAGAGAACGAGCAGTACTTC

v_call: TRBV29-1
clone_size: .
j_call: TRBJ2-5
d_call: TRBD1
cdr3_aa: CSVVRDRGRVETQYF
cdr3_nt: TGCAGCGTTGTAAGGGACAGGGGTCGAGTAGAGACCCAGTACTTC

v_call: TRBV7-6
clone_size: .
j_call: TRBJ2-1
d_call: TRBD2
cdr3_aa: CASSPSRLAGGPYNEQFF
cdr3_nt: TGTGCCAGCAGCCCGAGTCGGCTAGCGGGGGGCCCATACAATGAGCAGTTCTTC

v_call: TRBV19
clone_size: .
j_call: TRBJ2-1
d_call: .
cdr3_aa: CASSKQGNEQFF
cdr3_nt: TGTGCCAGTAGTAAACAGGGAAATGAGCAGTTCTTC

v_call: TRBV7-2
clone_size: .
j_call: TRBJ1-5
d_call: TRBD1
cdr3_aa: CASSSGQGAHQPQHF
cdr3_nt: TGTGCCAGCAGCTCGGGACAGGGGGCTCATCAGCCCCAGCATTTT

v_call: TRBV5-1
clone_size: .
j_call: TRBJ2-7
d_call: TRBD2
cdr3_aa: CASSLTSGIFSYEQYF
cdr3_nt: TGCGCCAGCAGCCTTACTAGCGGGATATTCTCCTACGAGCAGTACTTC

v_call: TRBV7-8
clone_size: .
j_call: TRBJ1-1
d_call: .
cdr3_aa: CASSLKRQLNTEAFF
cdr3_nt: TGTGCCAGCAGCTTAAAAAGACAGCTGAACACTGAAGCTTTCTTT

v_call: TRBV27
clone_size: once
j_call: TRBJ2-7
d_call: TRBD1
cdr3_aa: CASSDRGMKYF
cdr3_nt: TGTGCCAGCAGCGACAGGGGTATGAAGTACTTC

v_call: TRBV6-5
clone_size: .
j_call: TRBJ1-4
d_call: TRBD1
cdr3_aa: CASRKMTGGKEKLFF
cdr3_nt: TGTGCCAGCAGGAAAATGACAGGGGGGAAAGAAAAACTGTTTTTT

v_call: TRBV5-4
clone_size: .
j_call: TRBJ2-1
d_call: .
cdr3_aa: CASSFEVHGEQFF
cdr3_nt: TGTGCCAGCAGCTTTGAAGTCCACGGGGAGCAGTTCTTC

v_call: TRBV5-1
clone_size: .
j_call: TRBJ2-7
d_call: TRBD1
cdr3_aa: CASSYGQGAKYF
cdr3_nt: TGCGCCAGCAGCTATGGACAGGGGGCGAAGTACTTC

v_call: TRBV19
clone_size: .
j_call: TRBJ2-1
d_call: .
cdr3_aa: CASSLGHPSSYNEQFF
cdr3_nt: TGTGCCAGTAGTCTCGGACACCCGAGCTCCTACAATGAGCAGTTCTTC

v_call: TRBV4-1
clone_size: .
j_call: TRBJ1-2
d_call: .
cdr3_aa: CASSQESHYGYTF
cdr3_nt: TGCGCCAGCAGCCAAGAGAGCCACTATGGCTACACCTTC

v_call: TRBV5-1
clone_size: .
j_call: TRBJ1-2
d_call: .
cdr3_aa: CASSLTGFKVGYTF
cdr3_nt: TGCGCCAGCAGCCTAACAGGGTTTAAGGTTGGCTACACCTTC

v_call: TRBV5-1
clone_size: .
j_call: TRBJ2-1
d_call: TRBD2
cdr3_aa: CASSPSGTRSYNEQFF
cdr3_nt: TGCGCCAGCAGCCCCTCCGGGACTAGGTCCTACAATGAGCAGTTCTTC

v_call: TRBV2
clone_size: .
j_call: TRBJ1-5
d_call: TRBD1
cdr3_aa: CASSGSGGAGQPQHF
cdr3_nt: TGTGCCAGCAGTGGTTCAGGGGGCGCCGGGCAGCCCCAGCATTTT

v_call: TRBV6-1
clone_size: .
j_call: TRBJ1-5
d_call: TRBD1
cdr3_aa: CASSDPTGDQPQHF
cdr3_nt: TGTGCCAGCAGTGATCCAACAGGGGACCAGCCCCAGCATTTT

v_call: TRBV4-2
clone_size: .
j_call: TRBJ1-1
d_call: .
cdr3_aa: CASSQEGGVTEAFF
cdr3_nt: TGTGCCAGCAGCCAAGAAGGCGGGGTCACTGAAGCTTTCTTT

v_call: TRBV6-4
clone_size: .
j_call: TRBJ2-3
d_call: TRBD1
cdr3_aa: CASSGTGEGTDTQYF
cdr3_nt: TGTGCCAGCAGCGGGACAGGGGAAGGCACAGATACGCAGTATTTT

v_call: TRBV5-4
clone_size: .
j_call: TRBJ2-1
d_call: .
cdr3_aa: CASSLAFSAVEQFF
cdr3_nt: TGTGCCAGCAGCTTGGCCTTTAGCGCAGTTGAGCAGTTCTTC

v_call: TRBV13
clone_size: few
j_call: TRBJ2-7
d_call: .
cdr3_aa: CASSLGRGSSYEQYF
cdr3_nt: TGTGCCAGCAGCTTAGGAAGGGGATCGTCCTACGAGCAGTACTTC

v_call: TRBV5-6
clone_size: .
j_call: TRBJ2-1
d_call: .
cdr3_aa: CASSLANWRAEWNEQFF
cdr3_nt: TGTGCCAGCAGCTTGGCCAATTGGAGGGCGGAATGGAATGAGCAGTTCTTC

v_call: TRBV30
clone_size: .
j_call: TRBJ2-5
d_call: .
cdr3_aa: CAWSAGWIGQETQYF
cdr3_nt: TGTGCCTGGAGTGCAGGGTGGATTGGACAAGAGACCCAGTACTTC

v_call: TRBV6-4
clone_size: .
j_call: TRBJ2-5
d_call: .
cdr3_aa: CARIGGGPLQETQYF
cdr3_nt: TGTGCCAGAATTGGCGGAGGGCCACTACAAGAGACCCAGTACTTC

v_call: TRBV4-1
clone_size: .
j_call: TRBJ2-7
d_call: TRBD2
cdr3_aa: CASSQGGGGYEQYF
cdr3_nt: TGCGCCAGCAGCCAAGGGGGGGGAGGTTACGAGCAGTACTTC

v_call: TRBV29-1
clone_size: .
j_call: TRBJ1-1
d_call: TRBD1
cdr3_aa: CSVPGDRVEAFF
cdr3_nt: TGCAGCGTCCCGGGTGACAGGGTTGAAGCTTTCTTT

v_call: TRBV6-1
clone_size: .
j_call: TRBJ2-7
d_call: TRBD1
cdr3_aa: CASREPRQGNLFYEQYF
cdr3_nt: TGTGCCAGCAGAGAACCTCGACAGGGGAACCTCTTCTACGAGCAGTACTTC

v_call: TRBV5-1
clone_size: .
j_call: TRBJ2-2
d_call: TRBD2
cdr3_aa: CASSRGVAGAVGELFF
cdr3_nt: TGCGCCAGCAGCCGGGGGGTAGCGGGAGCTGTCGGGGAGCTGTTTTTT

v_call: TRBV7-9
clone_size: .
j_call: TRBJ2-5
d_call: .
cdr3_aa: CASSRQAGGQETQYF
cdr3_nt: TGTGCCAGCAGTAGGCAGGCGGGCGGTCAAGAGACCCAGTACTTC

v_call: TRBV7-3
clone_size: .
j_call: TRBJ2-5
d_call: .
cdr3_aa: CASSLQGLGQETQYF
cdr3_nt: TGTGCCAGCAGCTTACAGGGTTTGGGCCAAGAGACCCAGTACTTC

v_call: TRBV7-9
clone_size: .
j_call: TRBJ2-5
d_call: .
cdr3_aa: CASSLASGTHYF
cdr3_nt: TGTGCCAGCAGCTTAGCGTCCGGGACACATTACTTC

v_call: TRBV6-4
clone_size: .
j_call: TRBJ2-7
d_call: TRBD2
cdr3_aa: CASSDNERGKSFYEQYF
cdr3_nt: TGTGCCAGCAGTGACAACGAGCGGGGGAAATCCTTCTACGAGCAGTACTTC

v_call: TRBV19
clone_size: .
j_call: TRBJ1-6
d_call: TRBD1
cdr3_aa: CATRDRAYNSPLHF
cdr3_nt: TGTGCCACCCGGGACAGGGCCTATAATTCACCCCTCCACTTT

v_call: TRBV13
clone_size: .
j_call: TRBJ2-3
d_call: TRBD2
cdr3_aa: CASSYTTTFEGGVDTQYF
cdr3_nt: TGTGCCAGCAGTTACACCACGACTTTTGAGGGAGGGGTAGATACGCAGTATTTT

v_call: TRBV4-2
clone_size: once
j_call: TRBJ2-6
d_call: TRBD1
cdr3_aa: CASSLGATGDSGANVLTF
cdr3_nt: TGTGCCAGCAGCCTGGGAGCTACAGGGGACTCTGGGGCCAACGTCCTGACTTTC

v_call: TRBV29-1
clone_size: .
j_call: TRBJ2-5
d_call: .
cdr3_aa: CSVGGTKYQETQYF
cdr3_nt: TGCAGCGTGGGGGGGACAAAGTACCAAGAGACCCAGTACTTC